These 8 T cell receptor beta chains were all obtained from the same sample, sequenced in a study of cytomegalovirus exposure and HLA in healthy donors (dated by TCRdb to 2016 to 2017). Library method: the immunoSEQ multiplex PCR assay. A mixture of 60 forward primers for TCR Vbeta segments and 13 reverse primers for TCR Jbeta segments was used in the multiplex PCR. What TCRdb holds here is the immuneACCESS table cut down to in-frame rearrangements. Part of the clones is not present; checked against another copy, under half of the missing clones reflect an unresolved V gene, and the others are unexplained. Here the sample has 100,000 to 150,000 clones; less than 85% occur a single time. The ten top clones hold 0.95% to 1.5% of the sample. The sequenced sample consisted of PBMCs. All receptors come from a female donor in good health and CMV-seronegative.

This rearrangement joins TRBV28 to TRBJ1-5; D is perhaps TRBD1 (6 bases). This CDR3 comprises 15 residues. V was cut by 6 bases and J by 5 bases, with 17 bases left in between. The germline gives CDR1 MDHEN, CDR2 SYDVKM. CDR3 sequence: CASSLYRVGDQPQHF. The CDR3 region has the DNA TGTGCCAGCAGCCTGTACAGGGTCGGAGATCAGCCCCAGCATTTT. Filled out from reference TRBV28 and TRBJ1-5, the complete variable domain reads DVKVTQSSRYLVKRTGEKVFLECVQDMDHENMFWYRQDPGLGLRLIYFSYDVKMKEKGDIPEGYSVSREKKERFSLILESASTNQTSMYLCASSLYRVGDQPQHFGDGTRLSIL.

This clone appeared a single time. The chain carries TRBV11-2 and TRBJ2-5; 7 positions agree with TRBD1. Trimming took 2 bases from V and 7 from J; bases not matched to a gene: 10. Germline V gives CDR1 SGHAT, CDR2 FQNNGV. CDR3 size: 15 residues. CDR3 loop: CASSLTGDIKRTQYF. The DNA for the CDR3 is TGTGCCAGCAGCTTAACAGGGGATATCAAGAGGACCCAGTACTTC.

V is TRBV10-3 and J is TRBJ2-1; 10 bases are shared with TRBD2. Trimming removed 6 bases from V and 4 bases from J; junction bases left unmatched: 6. Germline values: CDR1 ENHRY, CDR2 SYGVKD. The CDR3 consists of 15 residues. This CDR3 is CAISRSGGGYNEQFF. As DNA, the CDR3 is TGTGCCATCAGCCGGAGCGGGGGGGGATACAATGAGCAGTTCTTC.

The V call is TRBV5-1, the J call TRBJ1-4, with 8 positions matching TRBD1. V was clipped by 3 bases and J by 8 bases; unmatched bases: 9. Looked up from germline, CDR1 is SGHRS and CDR2 is YFSETQ. There are 15 residues in the CDR3. Here the CDR3 DNA reads TGCGCCAGCAGCTACGGACAGGGAAAAGGGGAAAAACTGTTTTTT. Translated, it gives CASSYGQGKGEKLFF.

The chain carries TRBV5-4 and TRBJ1-4, with no clear D. Trimming removed 4 bases from V and 1 base from J, with 11 bases in between. In germline, CDR1 is SGHNT, CDR2 YYREEE (reference sequence). The CDR3 runs 15 residues. CDR3 residues: CASSPHSGTNEKLFF. The DNA of the CDR3 is TGTGCCAGCAGCCCCCACTCGGGAACTAATGAAAAACTGTTTTTT.

V is TRBV2 and J is TRBJ2-7; 8 bases line up with TRBD2. Germline V gene sequence: CDR1 SNHLY, CDR2 FYNNEI. The CDR3 has 14 residues. V dropped 11 bases and J dropped 2; count of bases not matched to a gene: 11. In DNA, the CDR3 is TGTGCCGCGGGGCCACCAGCGGGGGCCTACGAGCAGTACTTC. This sequence encodes CAAGPPAGAYEQYF. Variable domain in full (rest from reference TRBV2 and TRBJ2-7): EPEVTQTPSHQVTQMGQEVILRCVPISNHLYFYWYRQILGQKVEFLVSFYNNEISEKSEIFDDQFSVERPDGSNFTLKIRSTKLEDSAMYFCAAGPPAGAYEQYFGPGTRLTVT.

This chain links TRBV5-1 with TRBJ2-7; possibly TRBD2 for D (5 bases). The CDR3 totals 14 residues. Trimming pared 2 bases from V and 6 bases from J, leaving 15 bases between. Germline-derived CDR1 and CDR2 are SGHRS and YFSETQ. The CDR3 sequence is CASSFAGSPLEQYF. The CDR3 nucleotides are TGCGCCAGCAGCTTTGCGGGCTCGCCCCTCGAGCAGTACTTC.

This chain connects TRBV28 to TRBJ2-2; the D gene is possibly TRBD1 (5 bases). This CDR3 spans 12 amino acids. Germline assignment: CDR1 MDHEN and CDR2 SYDVKM. V lost 6 bases and J lost 6, with 8 bases in between. The CDR3 bases are TGTGCCAGCAGCAGGGTTCCCGGGGAGCTGTTTTTT. Its protein product is CASSRVPGELFF. The whole variable domain, remainder taken from reference TRBV28 and TRBJ2-2, is DVKVTQSSRYLVKRTGEKVFLECVQDMDHENMFWYRQDPGLGLRLIYFSYDVKMKEKGDIPEGYSVSREKKERFSLILESASTNQTSMYLCASSRVPGELFFGEGSRLTVL.